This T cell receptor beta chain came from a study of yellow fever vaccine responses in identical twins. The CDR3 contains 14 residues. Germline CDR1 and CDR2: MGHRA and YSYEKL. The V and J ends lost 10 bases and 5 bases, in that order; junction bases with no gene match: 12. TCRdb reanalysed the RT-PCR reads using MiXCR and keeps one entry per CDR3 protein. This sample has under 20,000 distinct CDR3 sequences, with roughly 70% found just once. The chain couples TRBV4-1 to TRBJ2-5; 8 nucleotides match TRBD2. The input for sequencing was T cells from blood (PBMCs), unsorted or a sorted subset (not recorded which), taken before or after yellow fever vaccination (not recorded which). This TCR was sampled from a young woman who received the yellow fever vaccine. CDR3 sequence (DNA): TGCGCCATCACCACAGACGGGAGGGGGGAGACCCAGTACTTC. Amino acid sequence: CAITTDGRGETQYF.